These 20 T cell receptor beta chains were sequenced from one sample in a study of spatial heterogeneity in lung cancer. The sample's time point: blood at routine non-recurrence follow-up after resection. TCRdb redid the calling of the 5' RACE reads with MiXCR, one entry per CDR3 protein. Here the sample spans 95,000 to 120,000 distinct CDR3 sequences, about a tenth being singletons. The sequences come from PBMCs, collected at follow-up. Receptor source: a female donor with early-stage non-small cell lung cancer.

The genes are TRBV2 and TRBJ2-2; 9 positions agree with TRBD1. CDR1 SNHLY and CDR2 FYNNEI come from the germline V gene. V lost 7 bases and J lost 3; bases outside the gene matches: 3. The CDR3 is 14 residues long. DNA of the CDR3: TGTGCCAGCACCTGGACAGGGGACACCGGGGAGCTGTTTTTT. It is translated as CASTWTGDTGELFF.

This clonotype has a handful of counts. One end of the junction fails to match germline, which may point to a read error. The rearrangement uses TRBV9 and TRBJ1-2, with TRBD1 as a possible D gene (5 bases). In germline, CDR1 is SGDLS, CDR2 YYNGEE. The CDR3 consists of 11 residues. CDR3 sequence: CASSPQGGARF. CDR3 bases: TGTGCCAGCAGCCCCCAAGGCGGGGCCCGATTC.

In DNA, the CDR3 is TGTGCCAGCAGTCGGGACACTACCAAAAACATTCAGTACTTC. Amino acids: CASSRDTTKNIQYF. V is TRBV28 and J is TRBJ2-4; TRBD1 is a possible D gene (6 bases). The V gene's germline CDR1 is MDHEN and CDR2 SYDVKM. The CDR3 has 14 residues. Trimming cost V 5 bases and J 2 bases, with 10 bases left between them.

This clonotype was observed many times. The V call is TRBV29-1, the J call TRBJ2-1, with 11 positions matching TRBD1. The CDR3 spans 13 residues. V shed 5 bases and J 9 bases; nucleotides not matched to a gene: 6. Germline V lookup: CDR1 SQVTM, CDR2 ANQGSEA. CDR3 nucleotide sequence: TGCAGCGTTTCGGGACAGGGGGTCTTTGAGCAGTTCTTC. Translation: CSVSGQGVFEQFF.

This clonotype was counted ten times or more. The chain joins TRBV3-1 to TRBJ2-7; tentatively, D is TRBD2 (5 bases). Per germline, CDR1 LGHDT and CDR2 YNNKEL (reference sequence). Trimming pared 4 bases from V and 6 bases from J, leaving 19 bases between. There are 15 residues in the CDR3. CDR3 coding DNA: TGTGCCAGCAGCCCCCAGCAGACCTACGGGATCGAGCAGTACTTC. It encodes CASSPQQTYGIEQYF.

This sequence joins TRBV7-2 and TRBJ1-2; a possible D gene is TRBD1 (5 bases). The length of the CDR3 is 13 residues. The germline gives CDR1 SGHTA, CDR2 FQGNSA. V gave up 5 bases and J gave up 8 bases, with 15 bases separating them. CDR3 amino acids: CASSPGTTNGYTF. The CDR3 DNA sequence: TGTGCCAGCAGCCCTGGGACCACCAACGGCTACACCTTC. Filled out from reference TRBV7-2 and TRBJ1-2, the complete variable domain reads GAGVSQSPSNKVTEKGKDVELRCDPISGHTALYWYRQSLGQGLEFLIYFQGNSAPDKSGLPSDRFSAERTGGSVSTLTIQRTQQEDSAVYLCASSPGTTNGYTFGSGTRLTVV.

This chain uses TRBV28 with TRBJ2-3; 7 bases agree with TRBD2. CDR1 MDHEN and CDR2 SYDVKM come from the germline V gene. Trimming at V came to 5 bases and at J to 4 bases, leaving 12 bases not matched to a gene. There are 16 residues in the CDR3. In DNA form, the CDR3 reads TGTGCCAGCAGTCCGGTGGGTAGCGGGTCCTCAGATACGCAGTATTTT. It codes for CASSPVGSGSSDTQYF.

This clonotype was counted at least ten times. The chain carries TRBV28 and TRBJ2-5; D gene ambiguous. V lost 3 bases and J lost 2, with 16 bases in between. The V gene's germline CDR1 is MDHEN and CDR2 SYDVKM. The CDR3 length is 16 residues. DNA for the CDR3: TGTGCCAGCAGTTTGTCCGGCCCCTACGGGCAAGAGACCCAGTACTTC. This encodes CASSLSGPYGQETQYF.

The chain uses TRBV29-1 and TRBJ2-6; D unclear. The CDR3 runs 11 residues. V was trimmed by 4 bases and J by 9 bases, leaving 7 bases between them. The germline gives CDR1 SQVTM, CDR2 ANQGSEA. The DNA of the CDR3 is TGCAGCGTTGCCGCATACAACGTCCTGACTTTC. Protein sequence: CSVAAYNVLTF.

This clonotype was observed at least ten times. V gene TRBV6-1 combines with J gene TRBJ1-1, with 9 bases lining up with TRBD1. This CDR3 has 15 amino acids. CDR1 and CDR2 (germline): MNHNS, SASEGT. J was trimmed by 1 base and V by 5 bases; bases with no gene match: 5. CDR3 in DNA: TGTGCCAGCAGTAAAAAGACAGGGGGGAACACTGAAGCTTTCTTT. Residues: CASSKKTGGNTEAFF.

On this clonotype itself: A read error may account for a junction end that differs from germline. V is TRBV11-3 and J is TRBJ2-1; D is undetermined. The CDR3 totals 14 residues. Per germline, CDR1 SGHNT and CDR2 YENEEA. CDR3 sequence reads: CASSPRSSYNEQSF. As DNA, the CDR3 is TGTGCCAGCAGCCCCCGAAGCTCCTACAATGAGCAGTCCTTC.

There are many counts of this clonotype. The V and J genes are TRBV18 and TRBJ1-5; D is undetermined. The germline gives CDR1 KGHSH, CDR2 LQKENI. With 4 bases removed from V and 7 bases from J, the gap between germline ends came to 11 bases. CDR3 length equals 13 residues. CDR3: CASSQDKLQPQHF. The CDR3 region has the DNA TGTGCCAGCTCACAAGACAAACTCCAGCCCCAGCATTTT.

This clonotype was seen ten or more times. V usage is TRBV6-2 or TRBV6-3 and J usage is TRBJ2-3; D is uncertain. The CDR3 has 13 amino acids. V lost 6 bases to trimming and J lost 2 bases, with 9 bases between them. Per germline, CDR1 MNHEY and CDR2 SVGEGT. CDR3 in amino acids: CASSQPPTDTQYF. The CDR3 DNA reads TGTGCCAGCAGCCAACCCCCCACAGATACGCAGTATTTT.

The chain combines TRBV6-2 or TRBV6-3 with TRBJ2-1, with 8 bases fitting TRBD2. The CDR3 has 17 amino acids. CDR1 MNHEY and CDR2 SVGEGT come from the germline V gene. V dropped 10 bases and J dropped 3; count of bases not matched to a gene: 17. The CDR3 loop is CATQRSQFSGSYNEQFF. CDR3 nucleotide sequence: TGTGCCACCCAGAGATCCCAATTCAGCGGGAGCTACAATGAGCAGTTCTTC.

This clonotype appeared a single time. This chain joins TRBV11-2 and TRBJ2-7; no definite D call. CDR1 and CDR2 from the germline V gene are SGHAT and FQNNGV. V was shortened by 4 bases and J by 1 base, with 11 bases between the two germline ends. CDR3 length: 14 residues. The CDR3 DNA sequence: TGTGCCAGCAGCTCAGACTCCATGTCCTACGAGCAGTACTTC. Translating gives CASSSDSMSYEQYF.

This sequence joins TRBV12-2 and TRBJ2-1. TRBV12-2 is reported as a pseudogene. CDR3 length: 15 amino acids. CDR3 amino acids: CASRLPPSGINEQFF. The CDR3 DNA sequence: TGTGCAAGTCGCTTACCGCCTAGCGGGATAAATGAGCAGTTCTTC.

The chain has TRBV24-1 and TRBJ2-1; 9 nucleotides match TRBD1. Germline V gives CDR1 KGHDR, CDR2 SFDVKD. The V and J ends lost 2 bases and 7 bases, in that order; junction bases with no gene match: 8. This CDR3 spans 16 amino acids. The chain's CDR3 is CATSDSGTGKGNEQFF. The CDR3 nucleotides are TGTGCCACCAGTGATTCGGGGACAGGGAAAGGGAATGAGCAGTTCTTC.

A word on this clonotype: A clone one base away is much larger, so this may be a read error. This chain links TRBV19 with TRBJ2-4; a possible D gene is TRBD1 (5 bases). The CDR3 is 13 amino acids. Germline loops: CDR1 LNHDA, CDR2 SQIVND (reference sequence). CDR3 in amino acids: CPSSKGRINIQYF. CDR3 bases: TGTCCCAGTAGTAAGGGGCGGATAAACATTCAGTACTTC. Based on the CDR3 plus reference TRBV19 and TRBJ2-4, the full variable domain is DGGITQSPKYLFRKEGQNVTLSCEQNLNHDAMYWYRQDPGQGLRLIYYSQIVNDFQKGDIAEGYSVSREKKESFPLTVTSAQKNPTAFYLCPSSKGRINIQYFGAGTRLSVL.

This clonotype was seen many times. The chain combines TRBV28 with TRBJ1-5; 8 nucleotides line up with TRBD1. The V segment lost 3 bases and the J segment 3 bases; nucleotides outside the gene matches: 4. Germline V lookup: CDR1 MDHEN, CDR2 SYDVKM. This CDR3 region has 15 residues. CDR3 sequence: CASSFGQGPNQPQHF. CDR3 nucleotides: TGTGCCAGCAGTTTTGGACAGGGACCCAATCAGCCCCAGCATTTT.

This clonotype has only a few counts. V gene TRBV9 combines with J gene TRBJ2-2; maybe TRBD1 (6 bases). CDR3 length: 15 residues. Germline V CDR1 and CDR2: SGDLS, YYNGEE. Trimming shortened V by 3 bases and J by 0 bases, and 9 bases separated the two germline ends. This chain's CDR3 is CASSGRGANTGELFF. As DNA, the CDR3 is TGTGCCAGCAGCGGCAGGGGCGCGAACACCGGGGAGCTGTTTTTT.